These T cell receptor beta chains were read from a single sample in a study of cytomegalovirus exposure and HLA in healthy donors. Method: immunoSEQ multiplex PCR; TCRdb's copy keeps in-frame clones and lacks some. Here the sample spans approximately 110,000 clones, about 68% being singletons. Material: PBMCs. Every receptor here comes from a man aged 25 to 40 in good health and CMV-seropositive. The CDR3 runs from the conserved cysteine through the conserved F or W. The order of the fields is D gene, clone size, V gene, J gene, CDR3 protein, CDR3 DNA. A D gene is named only where the DNA matches it firmly. Not all rows give a size; the values are once, few, many and, for expanded clones, a class.

>-|-|TRBV5-6|TRBJ2-7
CASSLSNYTPPKEQYF
TGTGCCAGCAGCTTGTCAAATTACACACCCCCGAAGGAGCAGTACTTC
>TRBD1|-|TRBV6-5|TRBJ1-1
CASIGTAEAFF
TGTGCCAGCATCGGGACAGCTGAAGCTTTCTTT
>TRBD1|-|TRBV19|TRBJ1-6
CASSIAPGQGYSPLHF
TGTGCCAGTAGTATAGCGCCGGGACAGGGTTATTCACCCCTCCACTTT
>-|-|TRBV7-9|TRBJ2-3
CASSSRQTDTQYF
TGTGCCAGCAGTTCAAGACAAACAGATACGCAGTATTTT
>-|once|TRBV5-5|TRBJ1-1
CASSTIRGTEAFF
TGTGCCAGCAGCACCATCAGGGGAACTGAAGCTTTCTTT
>-|-|TRBV2|TRBJ1-6
CASQRETGHSPLHF
TGTGCCAGCCAACGCGAAACAGGCCATTCACCCCTCCACTTT
>-|few|TRBV7-2|TRBJ1-5
CASSLGVYSNQPQHF
TGTGCCAGCAGCTTGGGCGTTTATAGCAATCAGCCCCAGCATTTT
>-|-|TRBV11-2|TRBJ1-5
CASSLGQYSNQPQHF
TGTGCCAGCAGCTTAGGACAGTATAGCAATCAGCCCCAGCATTTT
>TRBD1|-|TRBV28|TRBJ2-2
CASSWTGYDTGELFF
TGTGCCAGCAGTTGGACAGGGTATGACACCGGGGAGCTGTTTTTT
>-|-|TRBV5-4|TRBJ2-2
CASSWGGGANTGELFF
TGTGCCAGCAGCTGGGGAGGGGGGGCGAACACCGGGGAGCTGTTTTTT
>-|few|TRBV10-3|TRBJ2-5
CAISESILGAETQYF
TGTGCCATCAGTGAGTCGATATTGGGGGCTGAGACCCAGTACTTC
>-|-|TRBV7-9|TRBJ1-4
CASSLHGGGTNEKLFF
TGTGCCAGCAGCCTTCACGGCGGGGGAACTAATGAAAAACTGTTTTTT
>TRBD1|-|TRBV6-6|TRBJ2-7
CASSYQTGGINEQYF
TGTGCCAGCAGTTACCAAACAGGGGGAATAAACGAGCAGTACTTC
>-|-|TRBV5-1|TRBJ1-1
CASSLWSHLPRMAFF
TGCGCCAGCAGCTTGTGGTCCCACCTCCCGCGAATGGCTTTCTTT
>TRBD1|-|TRBV9|TRBJ1-1
CASSARGTGDTEAFF
TGTGCCAGCAGCGCCAGAGGGACAGGGGATACTGAAGCTTTCTTT
>TRBD1|-|TRBV5-1|TRBJ1-1
CASSLTGGSEAFF
TGCGCCAGCAGCTTGACAGGGGGCTCTGAAGCTTTCTTT
>TRBD2|-|TRBV10-3|TRBJ2-2
CAISEDPSGGETGELFF
TGTGCCATCAGTGAGGACCCTAGCGGGGGAGAGACCGGGGAGCTGTTTTTT
>-|-|TRBV7-2|TRBJ1-5
CASSLPGAGQPQHF
TGTGCCAGCAGCTTACCAGGGGCAGGTCAGCCCCAGCATTTT
>-|-|TRBV7-8|TRBJ1-4
CASSLIRQPNEKLFF
TGTGCCAGCAGCTTAATTAGACAGCCAAATGAAAAACTGTTTTTT
>-|few|TRBV18|TRBJ2-5
CASSPPSGSETQYF
TGTGCCAGCTCACCACCGTCCGGGTCCGAGACCCAGTACTTC
>-|-|TRBV6-6|TRBJ2-1
CASSYSMEYNEQFF
TGTGCCAGCAGTTACTCGATGGAGTACAATGAGCAGTTCTTC
>-|-|TRBV7-8|TRBJ1-5
CATRGGGDQPQHF
TGTGCCACCCGGGGCGGGGGGGATCAGCCCCAGCATTTT
>TRBD1|-|TRBV6-5|TRBJ2-7
CASSSYPTGAYEQYF
TGTGCCAGCAGTTCTTATCCGACAGGGGCCTACGAGCAGTACTTC
>TRBD1|-|TRBV7-8|TRBJ1-1
CASSLAQGGAFF
TGTGCCAGCAGCTTAGCGCAGGGGGGAGCTTTCTTT
>-|-|TRBV27|TRBJ1-2
CASRLSGDYGYTF
TGTGCCAGCAGACTCTCGGGGGACTATGGCTACACCTTC
>-|few|TRBV9|TRBJ2-3
CASSVDELSYAHTQYF
TGTGCCAGCAGCGTAGACGAACTCTCTTACGCTCATACGCAGTATTTT
>TRBD1|-|TRBV6-1|TRBJ1-4
CASTPLDRVAEKLFF
TGTGCCAGCACCCCCCTGGACAGGGTGGCTGAAAAACTGTTTTTT
>TRBD2|-|TRBV13|TRBJ2-1
CASSLWSGENNEQFF
TGTGCCAGCAGCTTGTGGAGCGGGGAAAACAATGAGCAGTTCTTC
>TRBD1|few|TRBV13|TRBJ1-6
CASSLGQGDSPLHF
TGTGCCAGCAGCTTAGGCCAGGGGGATTCACCCCTCCACTTT
>-|-|TRBV2|TRBJ1-3
CASQREGGSGNTIYF
TGTGCCAGCCAGAGGGAGGGCGGCTCTGGAAACACCATATATTTT
>-|-|TRBV7-2|TRBJ1-5
CASSLDYQPQHF
TGTGCCAGCAGCTTAGACTATCAGCCCCAGCATTTT